Following are 11 T cell receptor beta chains from one sample sequenced in a study of CD8+ T cells in alopecia areata. The authors extracted RNA and reverse transcribed it into cDNA as the sequencing template. TCRdb keeps only in-frame clones here, not all; method: immunoSEQ multiplex PCR. Of around 120,000 clones listed, about 61% are singletons. Sequencing was performed on CD4+ T cells sorted from blood. The receptor set was obtained from a human donor in good health.

This chain links TRBV6-5 with TRBJ2-3; a weak D match, TRBD2 (5 bases). The CDR3 spans 15 residues. From germline, CDR1 is MNHEY and CDR2 SVGAGI. The V end lost 0 bases, the J end lost 1 base, and 8 bases lay between the germline ends. CDR3 sequence: CASSYSLAGTDTQYF. In DNA, the CDR3 is TGTGCCAGCAGTTACTCCCTAGCAGGCACAGATACGCAGTATTTT.

This clone was counted between two and nine times. The chain links TRBV29-1 to TRBJ1-2, with TRBD1 matching 8 bases. Per the germline V gene, CDR1 is SQVTM and CDR2 is ANQGSEA. J gave up 6 bases and V 6 bases, and 6 bases lay outside the gene matches. The CDR3 is made up of 12 amino acids. CDR3 protein: CSVFDRGNGYTF. The CDR3 DNA reads as TGCAGCGTCTTCGACAGGGGTAATGGCTACACCTTC.

This chain joins TRBV29-1 and TRBJ1-2, with D perhaps matching TRBD1 (6 bases). The CDR3 sequence is 10 residues long. Germline loops: CDR1 SQVTM, CDR2 ANQGSEA. Trimming left V 7 bases short and J 8 bases short, with 11 bases between. The CDR3 sequence is CSAEGGGYTF. The CDR3 bases are TGCAGCGCTGAGGGGGGAGGCTACACCTTC.

V usage is TRBV6-1 and J usage is TRBJ1-1; D perhaps matches TRBD1 (5 bases). The length of the CDR3 is 15 residues. Trimming shortened V by 4 bases and J by 4 bases, and 16 bases separated the two germline ends. Germline CDR1 MNHNS, CDR2 SASEGT. The CDR3 spells CASSVEGALGTEAFF. The CDR3 DNA reads TGTGCCAGCAGTGTAGAAGGGGCCCTGGGCACTGAAGCTTTCTTT.

V gene TRBV29-1 combines with J gene TRBJ2-7; maybe TRBD2 (5 bases). Germline CDR1 and CDR2: SQVTM and ANQGSEA. V lost 5 bases to trimming and J lost 3 bases, with 11 bases between them. The CDR3 sequence is 12 residues long. Here the CDR3 DNA reads TGCAGCGTTCGACCGAGGGACTACGAGCAGTACTTC. Translated: CSVRPRDYEQYF.

This clone was seen a few times. The chain recombines TRBV6-5 with TRBJ1-2, with 8 bases aligning to TRBD1. V lost 4 bases to trimming and J lost 7 bases; unmatched junction nucleotides: 11. The CDR3 runs 15 residues. CDR1 is MNHEY, CDR2 SVGAGI, per germline. CDR3: CASSSGGTGSGGYTF. CDR3 nucleotide sequence: TGTGCCAGCAGTTCCGGCGGGACAGGTAGTGGTGGCTACACCTTC.

This clone was seen only a few times. The chain combines TRBV18 with TRBJ2-5; no clear D gene. Looked up from germline, CDR1 is KGHSH and CDR2 is LQKENI. The V end lost 1 base, the J end lost 12 bases, and 12 bases lay between the germline ends. The CDR3 has 12 residues. Written as DNA, the CDR3 is TGTGCCAGCTCACCACAGGCCGGGTCCAAGTACTTC. The encoded protein is CASSPQAGSKYF.

V usage is TRBV2 and J usage is TRBJ2-5; D is unresolved. This CDR3 has 11 residues. CDR1 and CDR2 from the germline V gene are SNHLY and FYNNEI. V shed 2 bases and J shed 5 bases, with 3 bases lying between them. Written as DNA, the CDR3 is TGTGCCAGCAGTGAAATGGAGACCCAGTACTTC. Encoded protein: CASSEMETQYF.

This clone has a handful of counts. The chain couples TRBV29-1 to TRBJ2-1, with 9 bases matching TRBD2. Germline V gene data show CDR1 as SQVTM and CDR2 as ANQGSEA. After removal of 6 bases from V and 0 bases from J, the junction contained 9 bases not matched to a gene. This CDR3 spans 16 amino acids. The CDR3: CSVRGSGGFSYNEQFF. The CDR3 DNA is TGCAGCGTGCGGGGGAGCGGGGGGTTCTCCTACAATGAGCAGTTCTTC.

The chain uses TRBV5-5 and TRBJ2-5, with TRBD2 identical over 10 bases. The CDR3 is 17 residues long. J gave up 5 bases and V 3 bases, and 13 bases lay outside the gene matches. The V gene's germline CDR1 is SGHKS and CDR2 YYEKEE (reference sequence). CDR3 region: CASSWSGTSDRRETQYF. The CDR3, as DNA: TGTGCCAGCAGCTGGTCCGGGACTAGCGACCGGCGGGAGACCCAGTACTTC.

In its sample, this clone was seen a few times. This chain connects TRBV9 to TRBJ2-5, with no clear D. The length of the CDR3 is 13 residues. With 5 bases removed from V and 1 base from J, the gap between germline ends came to 9 bases. Germline V gene data show CDR1 as SGDLS and CDR2 as YYNGEE. The CDR3 loop is CASSGGGQETQYF. The CDR3 DNA is TGTGCCAGCAGTGGTGGCGGCCAAGAGACCCAGTACTTC.